This record looks at one T cell receptor beta chain sequence and its context. Its cognate antigen has yet to be identified. Base qualities are not provided; no much larger clone lies one nucleotide away. The data were taken from a study of cytomegalovirus exposure and HLA in healthy donors (dated by TCRdb to about 2017). For context, the study as a whole: An earlier analysis of approximately 640 of the donors reported approximately 290 Gb of sequence data and approximately 110 million unique TCR beta sequences from approximately 180 million T cells. A separate validation cohort of about 110 different subjects was used in addition to the roughly 640-subject first cohort. Because of strong linkage in the cohort, roughly five DR-DQ haplotypes were treated as single units for association and clustering. Of the roughly 400 genotyped donors, roughly 80% fell in the genetic ancestry cluster associated with self-reported Caucasian donors. Class I and class II HLA loci were covered by the typing at four-digit resolution. An earlier analysis of about 620 of the donors applied high-throughput TCR beta sequencing to assess whether each TCR beta V gene segment acted as functional or pseudogenic. An early release that covered about 600 HLA-typed donors contained approximately 300 gigabases of sequencing data and 75 million to 100 million unique TCR sequences. To predict cytomegalovirus infection status, the study combined high-throughput TCR immunosequencing, statistical association of individual TCRs with disease status, and machine learning. Every repertoire in the discovery cohort had been generated on one and the same sequencing platform. The study was designed to test whether signatures of past pathogen exposure could be identified by cataloging public T cell receptors. The study profiled the T cell repertoires of 666 subjects by immunosequencing and related them to cytomegalovirus serostatus. A later genetic analysis used genome-wide SNP genotypes for 398 of the 666 donors, treating that subset as a discovery cohort. Among around 400 genotyped donors of the cohort, an average of around 220,000 unique TCR beta nucleotide sequences was sequenced per donor, of which roughly 17% were non-productive. A later analysis re-examined previously published TCR beta repertoires from 500 to 700 donors and added high-resolution HLA genotyping to investigate patterns of TCR occurrence. The number of typed donors differed by locus: about 620-640 for A, B, C, DRB1 and DQB1; approximately 520 for DQA1; 600 to 610 for DPA1; and 400 to 480 for DPB1. Rather than drawing on any new phenotypic data, the later analysis identified candidate immune exposures from TCR beta sequences and the way those sequences occurred across donors. Alongside the repertoire data, information on donor age, sex, ethnicity and CMV serostatus was compiled. What the study reported, not specific to this receptor: Some IMGT-functional V segments, including TRBV6-2 and TRBV6-3, could not be distinguished by the 87-base-pair reads and were therefore excluded. Because HLA typing was unavailable for some donors at each locus, only the typed subset was used in association tests. A total of some 180 TCR beta chains were listed by the study as associated with cytomegalovirus. A further reported finding was that TCR beta sequences accurately predicted the HLA-A and HLA-B alleles for most subjects in the first cohort. While some public TCRs were present in many individuals, most TCR sequences turned up only very rarely across donors. An association between a missense DCLRE1C variant and V-gene and J-gene trimming of TCR beta chains was found in a later genetic analysis and replicated in an independent cohort. At a false discovery rate of 0.05, a later analysis linked 16,000 or so TCR beta sequences to specific HLA alleles. Sequencing depth was assumed to be roughly uniform across donors in the presence/absence analyses, though that assumption may not hold. Immune exposure information for the cohort was limited to CMV serostatus. According to a later analysis, TCR association rates differed among HLA loci, with DRB1 alleles showing the most associated TCRs and HLA-C alleles showing the fewest. A few of the identified cytomegalovirus-associated TCR beta chains were confirmed in vitro to be specific for cytomegalovirus antigens. According to the authors, the approach could potentially be generalized to other disease states and immunological phenotypes. Compared with equally common non-associated chains, HLA-associated TCR beta chains in a later analysis were more clonally expanded and had lower generation probabilities. A later analysis reported that several top co-occurrence clusters appeared linked to parvovirus B19, influenza, CMV and Epstein-Barr virus. Strong co-occurrence of HLA alleles, especially DR and DQ, made assigning TCR associations to individual alleles difficult. In this cohort, only TCR beta chains were sequenced, and detectable features were limited by the absence of alpha or paired-chain data. Linkage disequilibrium might explain the correlated functional status among segregating V segments, but an unknown experimental factor could not be excluded. A group of highly shared sequence variants was considered likely to be a technical artifact of the sequencing pipeline. According to a later genetic analysis, donors in an Asian-associated ancestry cluster had fewer N-insertions in productive TCRs than the roughly 660-donor mean. A later analysis found that most CMV-associated TCR beta chains appeared HLA-restricted, with HLA associations seemingly driven largely by CMV exposure. Some 16 rarely observed V segments, including chromosome 9 orphons, were excluded from the earlier analysis of some 590 of the donors because counts were too low. The classifier was reported to diagnose cytomegalovirus status with high specificity and sensitivity in both the original and validation cohorts. In an earlier analysis of around 600 of the donors, most TCR beta V segments were observed in productive rearrangements about 87% or about 30% of the time, broadly matching IMGT annotations.

The cohort was made up of 500 to 800 healthy bone marrow donors. At the time of sampling, every cohort member was nominally healthy, though immune exposures that went unrecorded were likely present. The donor tested CMV seropositive, placing the donor among the 290 or so seropositive members of the cohort. Every donor gave a peripheral blood sample, and the peripheral blood mononuclear cells from that sample were used for TCR beta sequencing. The Qiagen DNeasy Blood Extraction Kit was used to extract genomic DNA from the blood cell samples. The receptor library was made with the immunoSEQ multiplex PCR assay. For the multiplex PCR, a mixture combining 60 forward primers for TCR Vbeta segments and 13 reverse primers for TCR Jbeta segments was used. The CDR3 region of rearranged TCR beta genes was amplified from genomic DNA by a multiplex PCR assay. The Illumina HiSeq System was used to sequence the amplified TCR beta libraries as 87-base-pair reads. The authors' pipeline ran thus. In a later analysis, tens of millions of unique TCR beta chains were counted across the roughly 670 repertoires, and some 10 million of these chains were shared by at least two donors. To remove PCR and sequencing errors, raw reads were error-corrected and collapsed into unique sequences using a nearest-neighbor algorithm that merged closely related sequences. Alignment of CDR3 sequences to IMGT reference sequences was used to assign V, D and J gene segments. Each retained sequence needed at least a six-nucleotide match to both a V gene segment and a J gene segment. Rearrangements were classified as productive when the CDR3 lacked stop codons and remained in frame with V and J, and all other rearrangements were classified as non-productive. Following IMGT convention, CDR3 was defined as the stretch from the second conserved V-encoded cysteine up to the conserved J-encoded phenylalanine. Sequences without an unambiguous match to a single V gene segment were excluded from the earlier analysis of about 640 of the donors. An earlier analysis of 500 to 700 of the donors classified V segments as functional when productive rearrangements were above 56.7% and as segregating when the standard deviation between donors was above 5%. A statistical classification framework was built to diagnose cytomegalovirus status from the catalog of TCR beta chain sequences. V and J gene assignment, in a later analysis, came from comparing TCR nucleotide sequences with IMGT/GENE-DB human TR gene sequences. Using the TCRdist pipeline, a later analysis assigned CDR3 sequences along with most-parsimonious VDJ recombination scenarios. In a later analysis, each TCR beta chain was defined by its CDR3 amino acid sequence together with its V-gene family, and reads without a unique V-gene family were excluded. In a later analysis, fewer than 600 highly shared, low-generation-probability nucleotide sequences were removed to address suspected cross-contamination and a sequencing artifact. For each public chain, a later analysis derived a clonal expansion index from normalized ranks of inferred template counts within each repertoire. Generation probabilities in a later analysis came from a VDJ recombination model fitted to out-of-frame rearrangements, and those results were checked against IGoR. Hypergeometric tests were used in a later analysis to score TCR-TCR, TCR-HLA and TCR-CMV co-occurrence, with a repertoire-size bias correction applied to the TCR pairs. False discovery rates were estimated in a later analysis by permuting HLA or CMV assignments 20 times. In a later analysis, co-occurring TCRs were grouped using DBSCAN, and TCRdist sequence similarity was added for clustering within HLA-allele-positive subsets. Repertoires with fewer than 30,000 or more than 120,000 public chains were left out of co-occurrence clustering, as were a few repertoires with anomalous nucleotide sharing. TCRdb obtained this table from immuneACCESS and retained in-frame rearrangements with V and J assigned. These tables miss some clones; where compared with another copy, unresolved V genes account for less than half of the shortfall, and the remainder is unexplained. The V and J calls and clone size were taken over from that table, and D and trimming were inferred from the DNA. The sample has about 200,000 clones on record, roughly 80% of them singletons. Of the sample, approximately 0.4% is held by the ten largest clones.

Spanning cysteine to phenylalanine, the CDR3 consists of 13 amino acids. Solely the CDR3 DNA is kept, with 39 bases framed from the first base. The junction shows trimming of 5 bases on V and 5 bases on J, plus 12 bases between the germline ends. Looking up the germline V gene yields CDR1 MRHNA and CDR2 SNTAGT. This clonotype originated in a male donor in good health and CMV-seropositive. The rearranged segments are TRBV6-4 and TRBJ2-5; TRBD1 might be the D gene, on 5 matching bases. Sequenced: PBMCs. The CDR3 is CASSPTGWETQYF. The DNA sequence reads TGTGCCAGCAGTCCTACAGGCTGGGAGACCCAGTACTTC.